This T cell receptor (beta chain) came from a study of blood T cell repertoires in COVID-19. V shed 8 bases and J 4 bases; nucleotides not matched to a gene: 9. The CDR3 is 14 residues long. The repertoire was sequenced with immunoSEQ multiplex PCR; TCRdb's copy has only in-frame clones and lacks some. The repertoire holds approximately 75,000 clones, with 82% as singletons. The sequenced sample consisted of peripheral blood. This rearrangement joins TRBV23-1 to TRBJ1-2, with 8 bases matching TRBD1. TRBV23-1 is reported as an ORF; its role is uncertain. The clonotype originates from a human donor in a cohort sampled during active COVID-19. Written as DNA, the CDR3 is TGCGCCAGCCCGACCCCCGGGACAGGCTATGGCTACACCTTC. This translates into CASPTPGTGYGYTF.